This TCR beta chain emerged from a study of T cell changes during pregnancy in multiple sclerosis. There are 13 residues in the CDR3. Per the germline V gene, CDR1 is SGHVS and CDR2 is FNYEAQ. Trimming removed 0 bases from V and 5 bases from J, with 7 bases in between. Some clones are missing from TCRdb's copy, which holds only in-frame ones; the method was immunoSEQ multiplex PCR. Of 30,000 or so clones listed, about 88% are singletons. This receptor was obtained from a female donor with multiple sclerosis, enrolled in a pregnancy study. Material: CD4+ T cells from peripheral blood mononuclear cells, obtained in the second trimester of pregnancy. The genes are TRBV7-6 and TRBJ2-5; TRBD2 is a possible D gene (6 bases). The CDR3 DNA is TGTGCCAGCAGCTTAGCGGGGGGTGAGACCCAGTACTTC. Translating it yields CASSLAGGETQYF.